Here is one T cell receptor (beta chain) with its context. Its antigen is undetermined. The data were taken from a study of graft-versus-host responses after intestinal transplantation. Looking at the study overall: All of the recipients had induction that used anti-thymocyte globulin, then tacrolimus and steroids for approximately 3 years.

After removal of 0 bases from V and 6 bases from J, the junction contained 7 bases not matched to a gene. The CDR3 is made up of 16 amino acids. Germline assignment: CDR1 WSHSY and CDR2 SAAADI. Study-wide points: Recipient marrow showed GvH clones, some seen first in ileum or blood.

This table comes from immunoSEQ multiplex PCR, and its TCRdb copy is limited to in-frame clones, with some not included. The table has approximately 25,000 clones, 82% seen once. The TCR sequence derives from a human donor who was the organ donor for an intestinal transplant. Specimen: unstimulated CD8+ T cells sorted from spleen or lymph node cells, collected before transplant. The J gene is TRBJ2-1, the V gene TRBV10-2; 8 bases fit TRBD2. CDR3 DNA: TGCGCCAGCAGTGAGTCACGACTAGCGTCGGGCAATGAGCAGTTCTTC. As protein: CASSESRLASGNEQFF.